The 10 T cell receptor beta chains reported below all come from one sample, sequenced in a study of T cell responses to AZD1222 COVID-19 vaccine. Data came from immunoSEQ multiplex PCR; TCRdb stores just in-frame clones and leaves some out. The table records some 130,000 clones, 80% to 95% of them present only once. The specimen comprised peripheral blood, sampled on day 0 of AZD1222 vaccination. These receptors all stem from an adult in good health.

The chain links TRBV15 to TRBJ1-2; D unclear. Trimming stripped 8 bases from V and 4 bases from J, with 17 bases between. Germline CDR1 reads LNHNV; CDR2 reads YYDKDF (reference sequence). The CDR3 runs to 14 residues. CDR3: CATSGPTWGYGYTF. CDR3 bases: TGTGCCACCTCGGGCCCAACCTGGGGCTATGGCTACACCTTC.

The chain joins TRBV15 to TRBJ2-3; weak D call: TRBD2 (6 bases). With 1 base removed from V and 3 bases from J, the gap between germline ends came to 17 bases. The CDR3 is 17 amino acids. Per germline, CDR1 LNHNV and CDR2 YYDKDF (reference sequence). As DNA, the CDR3 is TGTGCCACCAGCAGAGGGTCGGTGCTAGCGCGAACAGATACGCAGTATTTT. Its translation is CATSRGSVLARTDTQYF. The full variable domain, rest sourced from reference TRBV15 and TRBJ2-3, is DAMVIQNPRYQVTQFGKPVTLSCSQTLNHNVMYWYQQKSSQAPKLLFHYYDKDFNNEADTPDNFQSRRPNTSFCFLDIRSPGLGDTAMYLCATSRGSVLARTDTQYFGPGTRLTVL.

The chain links TRBV29-1 to TRBJ2-5; D is undetermined. Between the trimmed V and J ends, which lost 0 bases and 5 bases, there was a span of 13 bases. Germline loops: CDR1 SQVTM, CDR2 ANQGSEA. CDR3 length: 14 amino acids. As DNA, the CDR3 is TGCAGCGTTGAAGATGGCATTAAGGTTGAGACCCAGTACTTC. Protein sequence: CSVEDGIKVETQYF.

The chain recombines TRBV11-2 with TRBJ2-1, with 10 bases that match TRBD2. The junction had 6 bases not matched to a gene; V was cut back by 2 bases and J by 8 bases. Germline CDR1 and CDR2: SGHAT and FQNNGV. The CDR3 is 15 residues long. The CDR3 sequence: CASSLLAGGGDEQFF. Here the CDR3 DNA reads TGTGCCAGCAGCTTATTAGCGGGAGGAGGGGATGAGCAGTTCTTC.

V gene TRBV7-9 combines with J gene TRBJ1-5, with D possibly matching TRBD1 (6 bases). V dropped 5 bases and J dropped 4 bases, with 15 bases sitting between them. Germline V lookup: CDR1 SEHNR, CDR2 FQNEAQ (reference sequence). The CDR3 is made up of 15 amino acids. The CDR3: CASSGPDRTNQPQHF. Written as DNA, the CDR3 is TGTGCCAGCAGCGGCCCGGACAGAACGAATCAGCCCCAGCATTTT.

Only one count was recorded for this clone. The chain carries TRBV15 and TRBJ2-3; TRBD2 agrees at 8 bases. The germline CDR1 and CDR2 sequences are LNHNV and YYDKDF (reference sequence). The CDR3 contains 13 residues. V dropped 5 bases and J dropped 8; count of bases not matched to a gene: 6. CDR3 bases: TGTGCCACCAGCGGGCTAGCGGGCGGTACGCAGTATTTT. Its protein product is CATSGLAGGTQYF.

CDR3 DNA: TGTGCCAGCAGTGAATCTGGACTAGTAGCCTACGAGCAGTACTTC. Amino acid sequence: CASSESGLVAYEQYF. The V and J genes are TRBV6-1 and TRBJ2-7; 7 positions match TRBD2. Germline trimming cut 2 bases from V and 2 bases from J; bases unmatched to any gene: 6. This CDR3 is built from 15 residues. The germline V gene encodes CDR1 MNHNS and CDR2 SASEGT.

V and J are TRBV7-9 and TRBJ2-5; TRBD2 might be the D (6 bases). The CDR3 has 14 residues. Deletions cut 4 bases from V and 2 bases from J, with 11 bases between. Germline V gene lookup returns CDR1 SEHNR and CDR2 FQNEAQ (reference sequence). CDR3 DNA: TGTGCCAGCAGCTCGTGGGCGGGGCAAGAGACCCAGTACTTC. Translating gives CASSSWAGQETQYF.

V usage is TRBV19 and J usage is TRBJ2-1, with 13 nucleotides matching TRBD2. The ends lost 4 bases at V and 3 bases at J; junction bases unmatched: 3. The CDR3 covers 16 residues. CDR1 is LNHDA and CDR2 is SQIVND in the germline V gene (reference sequence). DNA for the CDR3: TGTGCCAGTAGTACGGGACTAGCGGGGTTCTACAATGAGCAGTTCTTC. Residues: CASSTGLAGFYNEQFF.

The CDR3 protein is CASTLPGGINEKLFF. The CDR3, as DNA: TGTGCCAGCACCCTCCCGGGGGGGATTAATGAAAAACTGTTTTTT. V is TRBV7-9 and J is TRBJ1-4, with TRBD1 as a possible D gene (5 bases). V shed 7 bases and J shed 4 bases, with 16 bases lying between them. This CDR3 is built from 15 residues. Germline CDR1 is SEHNR and CDR2 is FQNEAQ (reference sequence).